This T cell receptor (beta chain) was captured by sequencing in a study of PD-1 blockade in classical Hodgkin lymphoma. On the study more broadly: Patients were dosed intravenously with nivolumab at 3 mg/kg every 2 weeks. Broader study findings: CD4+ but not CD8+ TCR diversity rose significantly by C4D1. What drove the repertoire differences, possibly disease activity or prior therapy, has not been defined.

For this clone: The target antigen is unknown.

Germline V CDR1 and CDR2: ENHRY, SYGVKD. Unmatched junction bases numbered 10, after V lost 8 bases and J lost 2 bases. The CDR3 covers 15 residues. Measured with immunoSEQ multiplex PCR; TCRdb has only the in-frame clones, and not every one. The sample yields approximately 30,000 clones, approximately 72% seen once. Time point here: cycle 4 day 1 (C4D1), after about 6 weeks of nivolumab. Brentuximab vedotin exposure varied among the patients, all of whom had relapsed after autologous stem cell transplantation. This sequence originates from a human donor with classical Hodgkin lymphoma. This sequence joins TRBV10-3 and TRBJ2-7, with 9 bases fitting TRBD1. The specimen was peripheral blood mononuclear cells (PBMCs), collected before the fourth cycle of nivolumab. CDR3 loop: CAIGRGDRDTYEQYF. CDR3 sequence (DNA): TGTGCCATCGGTAGAGGGGACAGGGACACCTACGAGCAGTACTTC.